What follows describes a single T cell receptor beta chain. The data stem from a study of neurological immune-mediated disorders. The V end lost 6 bases, the J end lost 1 base, and 9 bases lay between the germline ends. The CDR3 runs 12 residues. Germline-derived CDR1 and CDR2 are DFQATT and SNEGSKA (reference sequence). TCRdb re-called the 5' RACE reads through MiXCR, storing one row per CDR3 protein. In the table there are about 78,000 distinct CDR3 sequences, 5% to 6% of which are singletons. This clonotype was sampled from a woman aged 25-40 years with multiple sclerosis. This rearrangement joins TRBV20-1 to TRBJ2-5; a weak D match, TRBD1 (6 bases). Sequenced: PBMCs. The CDR3 nucleotides are TGCAGTGCGAACAGGGTCCAAGAGACCCAGTACTTC. It translates to CSANRVQETQYF.